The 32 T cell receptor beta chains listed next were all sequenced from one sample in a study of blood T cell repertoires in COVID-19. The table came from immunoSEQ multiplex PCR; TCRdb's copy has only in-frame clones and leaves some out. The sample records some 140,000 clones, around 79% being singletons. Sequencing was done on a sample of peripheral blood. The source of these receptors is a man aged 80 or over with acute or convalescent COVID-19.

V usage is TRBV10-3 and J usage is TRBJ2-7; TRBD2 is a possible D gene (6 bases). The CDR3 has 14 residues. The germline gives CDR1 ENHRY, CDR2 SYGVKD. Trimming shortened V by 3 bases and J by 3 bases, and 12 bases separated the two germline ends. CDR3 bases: TGTGCCATCAGTGACCGGGTCGGGAGCTACGAGCAGTACTTC. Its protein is CAISDRVGSYEQYF.

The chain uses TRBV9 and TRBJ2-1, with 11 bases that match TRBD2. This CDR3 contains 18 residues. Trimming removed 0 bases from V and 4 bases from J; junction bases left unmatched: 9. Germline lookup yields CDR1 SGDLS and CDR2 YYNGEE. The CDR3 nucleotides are TGTGCCAGCAGCGTAGACCCAACCCTAGCGGGGGGATACAATGAGCAGTTCTTC. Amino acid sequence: CASSVDPTLAGGYNEQFF.

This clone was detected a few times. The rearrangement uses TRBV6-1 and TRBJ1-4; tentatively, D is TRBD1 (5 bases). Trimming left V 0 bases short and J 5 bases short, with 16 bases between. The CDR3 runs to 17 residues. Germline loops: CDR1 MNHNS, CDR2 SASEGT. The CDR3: CASSEALEGRGNEKLFF. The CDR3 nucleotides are TGTGCCAGCAGTGAAGCCTTGGAGGGGAGGGGAAATGAAAAACTGTTTTTT.

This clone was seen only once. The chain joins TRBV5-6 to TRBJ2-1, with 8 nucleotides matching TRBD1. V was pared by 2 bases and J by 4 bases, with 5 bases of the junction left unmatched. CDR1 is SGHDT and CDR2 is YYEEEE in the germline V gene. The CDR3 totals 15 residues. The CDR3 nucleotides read TGTGCCAGCAGCTTCGGGACAGGACCGTACAATGAGCAGTTCTTC. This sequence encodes CASSFGTGPYNEQFF.

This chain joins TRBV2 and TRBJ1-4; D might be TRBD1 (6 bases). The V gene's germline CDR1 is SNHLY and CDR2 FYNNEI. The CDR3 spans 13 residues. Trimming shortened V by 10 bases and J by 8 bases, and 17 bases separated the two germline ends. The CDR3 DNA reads TGTGCCACCACCGCAGGGGAATGGGAAAAACTGTTTTTT. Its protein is CATTAGEWEKLFF.

The CDR3 DNA follows: TGTGCCATAAAATCGGGAGGGGAGACCCAGTACTTC. It is translated as CAIKSGGETQYF. The chain is built from TRBV10-3 and TRBJ2-5, with 8 bases fitting TRBD2. The CDR3 consists of 12 residues. Germline lookup yields CDR1 ENHRY and CDR2 SYGVKD. Germline trimming cut 9 bases from V and 5 bases from J; bases unmatched to any gene: 5.

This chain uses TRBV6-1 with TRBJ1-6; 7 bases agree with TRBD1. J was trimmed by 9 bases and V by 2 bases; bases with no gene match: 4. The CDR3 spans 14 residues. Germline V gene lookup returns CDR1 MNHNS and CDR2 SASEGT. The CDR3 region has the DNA TGTGCCAGCAGTGAAAAAAGGGGGCCTTCACCCCTCCACTTT. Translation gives CASSEKRGPSPLHF.

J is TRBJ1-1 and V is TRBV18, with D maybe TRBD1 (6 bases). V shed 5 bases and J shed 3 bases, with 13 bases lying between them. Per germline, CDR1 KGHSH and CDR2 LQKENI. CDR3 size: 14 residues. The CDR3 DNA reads TGTGCCAGCTCATCATATGGGGGCGACACTGAAGCTTTCTTT. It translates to CASSSYGGDTEAFF. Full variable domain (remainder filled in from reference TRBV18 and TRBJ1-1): NAGVMQNPRHLVRRRGQEARLRCSPMKGHSHVYWYRQLPEEGLKFMVYLQKENIIDESGMPKERFSAEFPKEGPSILRIQQVVRGDSAAYFCASSSYGGDTEAFFGQGTRLTVV.

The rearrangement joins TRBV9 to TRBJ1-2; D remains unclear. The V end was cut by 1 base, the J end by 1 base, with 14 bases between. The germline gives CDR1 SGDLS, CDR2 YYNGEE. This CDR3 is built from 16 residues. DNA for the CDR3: TGTGCCAGCAGCGTAACGGCCGGGGTTATTAACTATGGCTACACCTTC. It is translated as CASSVTAGVINYGYTF.

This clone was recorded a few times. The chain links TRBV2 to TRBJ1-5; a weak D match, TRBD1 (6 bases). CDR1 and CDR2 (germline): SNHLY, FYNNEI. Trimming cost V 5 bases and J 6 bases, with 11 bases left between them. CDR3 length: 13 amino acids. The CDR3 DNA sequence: TGTGCCAGCAGTAGGACAGACAGTCAGCCCCAGCATTTT. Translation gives CASSRTDSQPQHF. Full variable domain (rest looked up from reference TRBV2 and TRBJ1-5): EPEVTQTPSHQVTQMGQEVILRCVPISNHLYFYWYRQILGQKVEFLVSFYNNEISEKSEIFDDQFSVERPDGSNFTLKIRSTKLEDSAMYFCASSRTDSQPQHFGDGTRLSIL.

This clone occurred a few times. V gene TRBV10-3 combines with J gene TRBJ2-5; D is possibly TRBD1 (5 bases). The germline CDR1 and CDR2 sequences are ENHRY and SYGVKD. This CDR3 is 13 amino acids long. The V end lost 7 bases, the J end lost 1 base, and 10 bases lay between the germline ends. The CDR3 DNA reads TGTGCCATCAAAACAACAGGCCAAGAGACCCAGTACTTC. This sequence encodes CAIKTTGQETQYF.

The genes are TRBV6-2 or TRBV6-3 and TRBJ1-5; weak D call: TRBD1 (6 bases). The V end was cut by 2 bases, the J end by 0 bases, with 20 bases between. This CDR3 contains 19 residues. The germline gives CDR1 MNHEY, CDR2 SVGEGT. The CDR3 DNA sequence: TGTGCCAGCAGTTACGACCCTCGTACCGGACAGCATAGCAATCAGCCCCAGCATTTT. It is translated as CASSYDPRTGQHSNQPQHF.

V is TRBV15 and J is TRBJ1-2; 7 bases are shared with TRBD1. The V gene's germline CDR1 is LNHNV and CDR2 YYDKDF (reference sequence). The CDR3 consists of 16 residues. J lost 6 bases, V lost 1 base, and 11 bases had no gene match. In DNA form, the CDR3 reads TGTGCCACCAGCAGAGCGACAGGGCTGTCAGCGGATGGCTACACCTTC. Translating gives CATSRATGLSADGYTF. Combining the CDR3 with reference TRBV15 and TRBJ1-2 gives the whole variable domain DAMVIQNPRYQVTQFGKPVTLSCSQTLNHNVMYWYQQKSSQAPKLLFHYYDKDFNNEADTPDNFQSRRPNTSFCFLDIRSPGLGDTAMYLCATSRATGLSADGYTFGSGTRLTVV.

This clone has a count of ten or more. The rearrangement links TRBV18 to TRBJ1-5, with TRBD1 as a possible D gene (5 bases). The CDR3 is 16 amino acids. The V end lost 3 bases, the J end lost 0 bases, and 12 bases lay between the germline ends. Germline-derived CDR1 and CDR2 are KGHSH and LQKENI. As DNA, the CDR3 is TGTGCCAGCTCACCCCAACAGGCATATAGCAATCAGCCCCAGCATTTT. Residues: CASSPQQAYSNQPQHF.

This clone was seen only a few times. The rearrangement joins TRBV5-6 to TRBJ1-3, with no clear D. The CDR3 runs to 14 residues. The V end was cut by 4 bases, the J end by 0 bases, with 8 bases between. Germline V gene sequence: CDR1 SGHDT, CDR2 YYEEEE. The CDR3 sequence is CASSPTYSGNTIYF. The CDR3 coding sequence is TGTGCCAGCAGCCCCACCTACTCTGGAAACACCATATATTTT.

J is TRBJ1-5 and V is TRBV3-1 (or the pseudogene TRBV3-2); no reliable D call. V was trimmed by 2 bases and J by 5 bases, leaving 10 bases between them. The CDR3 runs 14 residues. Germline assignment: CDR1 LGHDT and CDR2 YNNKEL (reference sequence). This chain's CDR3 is CASSQSLADQPQHF. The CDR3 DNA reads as TGTGCCAGCAGCCAATCGTTGGCGGATCAGCCCCAGCATTTT.

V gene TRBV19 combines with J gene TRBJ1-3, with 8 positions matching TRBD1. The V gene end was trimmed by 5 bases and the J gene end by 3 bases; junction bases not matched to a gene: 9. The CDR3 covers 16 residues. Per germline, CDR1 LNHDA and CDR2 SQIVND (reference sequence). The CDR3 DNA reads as TGTGCCAGTAGTGGACTGCAGGGACAGGATGGAAACACCATATATTTT. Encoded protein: CASSGLQGQDGNTIYF.

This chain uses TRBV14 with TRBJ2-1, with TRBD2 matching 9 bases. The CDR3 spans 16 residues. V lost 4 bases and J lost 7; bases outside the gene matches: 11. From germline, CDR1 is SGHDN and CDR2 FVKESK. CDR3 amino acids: CASSLYEGGGANEQFF. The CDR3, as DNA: TGTGCCAGCAGCCTATACGAGGGCGGGGGGGCAAATGAGCAGTTCTTC.

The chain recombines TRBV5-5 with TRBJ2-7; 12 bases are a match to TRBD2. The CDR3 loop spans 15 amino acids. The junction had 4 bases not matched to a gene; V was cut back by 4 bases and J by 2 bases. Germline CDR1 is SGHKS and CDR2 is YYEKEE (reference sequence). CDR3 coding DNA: TGTGCCAGCAGCCGACTAGCGGGGGCAACCTACGAGCAGTACTTC. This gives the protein CASSRLAGATYEQYF.

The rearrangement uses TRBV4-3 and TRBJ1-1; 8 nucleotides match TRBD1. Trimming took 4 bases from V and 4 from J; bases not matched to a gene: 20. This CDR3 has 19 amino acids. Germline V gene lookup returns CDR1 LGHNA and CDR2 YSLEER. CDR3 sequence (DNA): TGCGCCAGCAGCCCGGGTCTGAGTACAGGGGGTGTCCATGTCACTGAAGCTTTCTTT. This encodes CASSPGLSTGGVHVTEAFF.

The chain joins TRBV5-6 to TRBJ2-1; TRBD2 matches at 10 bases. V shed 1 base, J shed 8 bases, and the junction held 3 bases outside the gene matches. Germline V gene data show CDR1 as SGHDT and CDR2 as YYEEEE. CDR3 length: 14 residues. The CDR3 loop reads CASSLLAGGDEQFF. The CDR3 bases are TGTGCCAGCAGCTTGTTAGCGGGGGGCGATGAGCAGTTCTTC.

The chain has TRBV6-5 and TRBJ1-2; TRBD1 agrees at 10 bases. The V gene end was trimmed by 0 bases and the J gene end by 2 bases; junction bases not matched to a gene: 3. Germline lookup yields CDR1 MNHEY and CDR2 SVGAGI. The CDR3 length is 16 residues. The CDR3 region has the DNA TGTGCCAGCAGTTACTCAGGACAGGGGGACAACTATGGCTACACCTTC. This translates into CASSYSGQGDNYGYTF.

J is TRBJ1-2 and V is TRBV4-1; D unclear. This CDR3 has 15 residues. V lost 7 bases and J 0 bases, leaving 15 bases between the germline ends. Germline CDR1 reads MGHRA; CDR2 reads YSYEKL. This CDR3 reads CASNPLGLANYGYTF. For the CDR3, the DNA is TGCGCCAGCAACCCCTTGGGCTTAGCTAACTATGGCTACACCTTC.

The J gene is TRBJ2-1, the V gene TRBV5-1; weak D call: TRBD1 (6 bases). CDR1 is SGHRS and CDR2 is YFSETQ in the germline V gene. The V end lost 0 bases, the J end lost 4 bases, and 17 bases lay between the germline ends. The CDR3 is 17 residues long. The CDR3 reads CASSLVPADSVYNEQFF. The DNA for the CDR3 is TGCGCCAGCAGCTTGGTGCCAGCGGACAGCGTGTACAATGAGCAGTTCTTC.

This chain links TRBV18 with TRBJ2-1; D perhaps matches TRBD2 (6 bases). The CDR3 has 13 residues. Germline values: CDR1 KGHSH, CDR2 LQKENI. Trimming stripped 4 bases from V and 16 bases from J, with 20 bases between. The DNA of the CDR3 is TGTGCCAGCTCACAGCTTAGCCGGGACTCCTCTTTCTTC. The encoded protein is CASSQLSRDSSFF.

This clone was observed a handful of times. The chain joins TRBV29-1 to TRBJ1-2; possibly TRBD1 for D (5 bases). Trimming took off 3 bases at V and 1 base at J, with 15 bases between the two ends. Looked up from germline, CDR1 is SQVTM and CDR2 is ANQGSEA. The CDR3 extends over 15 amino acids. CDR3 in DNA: TGCAGCGTTGATCCGGGGGAAGCTCTTAACTATGGCTACACCTTC. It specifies CSVDPGEALNYGYTF.

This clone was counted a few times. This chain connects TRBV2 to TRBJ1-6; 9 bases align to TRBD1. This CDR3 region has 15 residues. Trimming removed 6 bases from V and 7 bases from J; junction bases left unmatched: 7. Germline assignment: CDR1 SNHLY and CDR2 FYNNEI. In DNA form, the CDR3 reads TGTGCCAGCAGAGACAGGGGGTTTCTAAATTCACCCCTCCACTTT. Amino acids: CASRDRGFLNSPLHF.

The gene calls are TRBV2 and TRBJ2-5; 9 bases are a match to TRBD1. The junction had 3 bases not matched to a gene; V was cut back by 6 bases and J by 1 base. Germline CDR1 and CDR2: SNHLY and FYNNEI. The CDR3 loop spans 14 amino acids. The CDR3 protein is CASRGQGRQETQYF. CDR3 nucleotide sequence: TGTGCCAGCAGGGGACAGGGTCGCCAAGAGACCCAGTACTTC.

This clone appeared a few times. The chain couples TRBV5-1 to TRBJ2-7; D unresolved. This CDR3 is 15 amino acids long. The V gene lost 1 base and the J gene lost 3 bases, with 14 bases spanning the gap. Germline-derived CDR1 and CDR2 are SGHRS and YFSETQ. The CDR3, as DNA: TGCGCCAGCAGCTTGACCTCGCAGGCATACTACGAGCAGTACTTC. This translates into CASSLTSQAYYEQYF.

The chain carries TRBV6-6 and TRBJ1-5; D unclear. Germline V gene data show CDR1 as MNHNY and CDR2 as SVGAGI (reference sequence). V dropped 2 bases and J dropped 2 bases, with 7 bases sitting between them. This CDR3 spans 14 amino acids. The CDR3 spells CASSYMEGNQPQHF. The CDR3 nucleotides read TGTGCCAGCAGTTACATGGAGGGCAATCAGCCCCAGCATTTT.

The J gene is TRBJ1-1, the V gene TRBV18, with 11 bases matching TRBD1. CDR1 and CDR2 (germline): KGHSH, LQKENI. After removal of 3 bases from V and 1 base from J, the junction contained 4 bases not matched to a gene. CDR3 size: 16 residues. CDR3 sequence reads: CASSPRTGGENTEAFF. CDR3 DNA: TGTGCCAGCTCACCGAGGACAGGGGGCGAGAACACTGAAGCTTTCTTT.

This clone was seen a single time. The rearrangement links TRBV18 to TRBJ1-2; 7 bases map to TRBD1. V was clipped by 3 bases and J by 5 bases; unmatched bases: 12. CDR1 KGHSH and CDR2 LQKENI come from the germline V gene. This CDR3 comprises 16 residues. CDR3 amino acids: CASSPMGDRRSYGYTF. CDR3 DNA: TGTGCCAGCTCACCGATGGGGGACAGAAGATCGTATGGCTACACCTTC.